Detailed here is one TCR beta chain. Antigen: not known. This specimen comes from a study of T cell responses to AZD1222 COVID-19 vaccine. Points from the study as a whole: Possibly, clonal diversity was underestimated; donors were largely white British and included more females. Baseline testing showed seropositivity in only five to seven AZD1222 recipients. Spike-spanning, vaccine-associated CD4 TCRs were dominant at 160-218 and 743-854.

CDR3 length equals 13 residues. V was shortened by 1 base and J by 8 bases, with 11 bases between the two germline ends. Germline CDR1 SNHLY, CDR2 FYNNEI. Only in-frame clones appear in the TCRdb table, and some are missing; sequencing was by immunoSEQ multiplex PCR. Counted here are tens of thousands of clones, about 90% occurring once; the ten biggest clones make up around 5.2%. This clonotype was sampled from an adult in good health. The sample here was peripheral blood, taken on day 0 of MenACWY control vaccination. J is TRBJ1-2 and V is TRBV2; no reliable D call. The CDR3 loop is CASSEGILEGYTF. CDR3 DNA sequence: TGTGCCAGCAGTGAAGGAATCCTGGAAGGCTACACCTTC.